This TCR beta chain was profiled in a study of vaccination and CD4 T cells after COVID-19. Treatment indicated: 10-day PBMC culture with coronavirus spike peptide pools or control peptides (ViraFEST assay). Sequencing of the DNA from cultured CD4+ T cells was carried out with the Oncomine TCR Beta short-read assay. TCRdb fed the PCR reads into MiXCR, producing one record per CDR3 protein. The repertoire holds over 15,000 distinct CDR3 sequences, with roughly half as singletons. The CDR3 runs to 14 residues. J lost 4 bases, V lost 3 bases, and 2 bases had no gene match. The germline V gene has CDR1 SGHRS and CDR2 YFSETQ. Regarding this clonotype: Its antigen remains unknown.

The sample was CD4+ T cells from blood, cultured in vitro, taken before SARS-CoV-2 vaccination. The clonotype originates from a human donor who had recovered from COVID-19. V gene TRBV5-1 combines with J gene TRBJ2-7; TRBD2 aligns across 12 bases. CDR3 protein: CASSYGLAGYEQYF. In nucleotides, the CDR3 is TGCGCCAGCAGCTATGGACTAGCGGGGTACGAGCAGTACTTC.